One sample yielded the 19 T cell receptor beta chains listed below, sequenced in a study of T cell clonality in common variable immunodeficiency. Here immunoSEQ multiplex PCR was the method, and the copy in TCRdb shows in-frame clones only, minus some. The sample shows over 45,000 clones, no singletons; the ten largest hold 1.8%. The sample consisted of peripheral blood mononuclear cells. The receptor source for this set is a person aged 18 to 75 in good health.

This clone has ten or more counts. From the germline J gene comes the end of the CDR3, since the read stops 3 residues before it. The V call is TRBV18, the J call TRBJ2-5; D gene unclear. The CDR3 is 14 residues long. Germline V gene data show CDR1 as KGHSH and CDR2 as LQKENI. The ends were cut back, 2 bases at V and 1 base at J, with 8 bases in the middle. CDR3 loop: CASSPFRSQETQYF. The sequenced CDR3 bases are TGTGCCAGCTCACCATTCAGGAGCCAAGAGACC.

The sample holds many counts of this clone. The read ends 3 residues early relative to the CDR3; the germline J gene fills the gap. This chain uses TRBV2 with TRBJ1-4; TRBD1 matches 8 bases. The CDR3 extends over 15 amino acids. Germline V gene sequence: CDR1 SNHLY, CDR2 FYNNEI. V lost 9 bases and J lost 6; bases outside the gene matches: 12. Incomplete CDR3 DNA: TGTGCCAGAGGATCCCCGGGACAGGTTCATGAAAAA. This codes for CARGSPGQVHEK. The whole CDR3 protein is CARGSPGQVHEKLFF.

As concerns this clone: The sequenced fragment ends 3 residues before the CDR3 boundary, so the rest is inferred from the germline J gene. J is TRBJ2-1 and V is TRBV6-1; possibly TRBD2 for D (6 bases). This CDR3 has 15 amino acids. The germline V gene has CDR1 MNHNS and CDR2 SASEGT. Trimming took 4 bases from V and 5 from J, leaving 15 bases between them. The sequenced CDR3 bases are TGTGCCAGCAGTGCCCCTAGCGTGGGACACAATGAG. It specifies CASSAPSVGHNE. The full CDR3 protein is CASSAPSVGHNEQFF.

This clone came up many times. The missing CDR3 end, 3 residues past where the read stops, is filled in from the germline J gene. V and J are TRBV20-1 and TRBJ1-2, with D tentatively TRBD1 (6 bases). Trimming took off 6 bases at V and 0 bases at J, with 14 bases between the two ends. The CDR3 covers 14 residues. Germline assignment: CDR1 DFQATT and CDR2 SNEGSKA (reference sequence). CDR3 bases read: TGCAGTGCCGTCCGGGACAAAACTAACTATGGC. This translates into CSAVRDKTNYG. The entire CDR3 protein is CSAVRDKTNYGYTF.

CDR3 in amino acids: CASSLWGGRTYEQYF. CDR3 DNA, as far as it was read: TGTGCCAGCAGCTTATGGGGCGGAAGGACCTACGAG. This rearrangement joins TRBV11-2 to TRBJ2-7, with a weak D call TRBD1 (5 bases). The sequence runs out 3 residues before the end of the CDR3; the remainder is reconstructed from the germline J gene. CDR1 is SGHAT and CDR2 is FQNNGV in the germline V gene. The V gene lost 2 bases and the J gene lost 2 bases, with 13 bases spanning the gap. This CDR3 is 15 amino acids long.

This clone was seen at least ten times. From the germline J gene comes the end of the CDR3, since the read stops 3 residues before it. The rearrangement uses TRBV7-9 and TRBJ2-7; tentative D call: TRBD1 (6 bases). Trimming shortened V by 7 bases and J by 6 bases, and 16 bases separated the two germline ends. Germline-derived CDR1 and CDR2 are SEHNR and FQNEAQ (reference sequence). CDR3 size: 13 residues. The CDR3 spells CASTRDIPLEQYF. The CDR3 bases that were read are TGTGCCAGCACCCGGGACATACCCCTCGAG.

This clone showed up many times. From the germline J gene comes the end of the CDR3, since the read stops 3 residues before it. The genes are TRBV20-1 and TRBJ2-3; TRBD2 aligns across 11 bases. There are 17 residues in the CDR3. Germline lookup yields CDR1 DFQATT and CDR2 SNEGSKA (reference sequence). The V and J ends lost 3 bases and 5 bases, in that order; junction bases with no gene match: 13. Partial CDR3 DNA: TGCAGTGCTAGTTTCGTGGCAAGGCTAGCGGGAGGAGATACG. Amino acids: CSASFVARLAGGDT. The whole CDR3 is CSASFVARLAGGDTQYF.

This clone was observed many times. The read ends 3 residues early relative to the CDR3; the germline J gene fills the gap. The rearrangement joins TRBV18 to TRBJ2-3; 9 bases fit TRBD2. The CDR3 has 16 residues. V gave up 3 bases and J gave up 3 bases; unmatched junction bases: 7. From germline, CDR1 is KGHSH and CDR2 LQKENI. CDR3 amino acids: CASSPPPGLATDTQYF. The part of the CDR3 DNA that was read is TGTGCCAGCTCACCCCCTCCGGGACTAGCTACAGATACG.

At least ten counts were recorded for this clone. Germline is not matched at one junction end, which may reflect a read error. CDR3 residues: CASSPGTSGETQYF. Partial CDR3 DNA: TGTGCTAGCAGCCCCGGGACTAGCGGAGAGACC. The rearrangement uses TRBV7-7 and TRBJ2-5, with 11 bases aligning to TRBD2. The read gets to within 3 residues of the CDR3 end, and the germline J gene fills in the rest. The CDR3 totals 14 residues. CDR1 and CDR2 (germline): SSHAT, FNYEAQ (reference sequence).

This clone was counted at least ten times. The read gets to within 3 residues of the CDR3 end, and the germline J gene fills in the rest. V usage is TRBV6-4 and J usage is TRBJ2-3; 7 bases match TRBD2. V lost 6 bases and J lost 4; bases outside the gene matches: 10. The germline V gene has CDR1 MRHNA and CDR2 SNTAGT. The CDR3 runs to 15 residues. CDR3 sequence reads: CASRGEAGPSDTQYF. CDR3 DNA (partial): TGTGCCAGCAGAGGCGAAGCGGGACCTTCAGATACG.

This clone was found many times. The DNA ends 3 residues before the CDR3 does, and the rest of the CDR3 is filled in from the germline J gene. This chain connects TRBV19 to TRBJ1-4, with D uncertain. CDR3 length: 12 residues. The V end was cut by 1 base, the J end by 8 bases, with 5 bases between. CDR1 and CDR2 (germline): LNHDA, SQIVND (reference sequence). CDR3: CASSIVGEKLFF. CDR3 DNA (partial): TGTGCCAGTAGTATAGTAGGGGAAAAA.

Many counts were recorded for this clone. One end of the junction does not line up with germline, which may come from a read error. The CDR3 end lies 3 residues beyond the end of the read and is filled in from the germline J gene. The chain recombines TRBV4-2 with TRBJ1-1; D gene uncertain. The V gene's germline CDR1 is LGHNA and CDR2 YNFKEQ. This CDR3 is built from 15 residues. CDR3 in amino acids: CASSQDLGQSTEAFF. Incomplete CDR3 DNA: TGCGCCAGCAGCCAAGATCTTGGGCAGAGCACTGAA.

At least ten counts were recorded for this clone. The sequenced fragment ends 3 residues before the CDR3 boundary, so the rest is inferred from the germline J gene. The chain has TRBV20-1 and TRBJ2-7; 13 bases line up with TRBD2. The trim removed 6 bases at V and 4 bases at J, leaving 6 bases unmatched. CDR3 length: 14 residues. Germline V CDR1 and CDR2: DFQATT, SNEGSKA (reference sequence). CDR3 DNA, as far as it was read: TGCAGTGCCGGGACTAGCGGGATTACTTACGAG. Translating gives CSAGTSGITYE. The whole CDR3 protein is CSAGTSGITYEQYF.

Note on this clone: The read ends 3 residues early relative to the CDR3; the germline J gene fills the gap. The chain is built from TRBV18 and TRBJ1-6, with a tentative D call TRBD1 (5 bases). V lost 3 bases to trimming and J lost 9 bases, with 15 bases between them. The CDR3 has 15 residues. CDR1 is KGHSH, CDR2 LQKENI, per germline. CDR3: CASSPDRGNGSPLHF. The sequenced CDR3 bases are TGTGCCAGCTCACCTGACCGGGGGAACGGTTCACCC.

This clone was detected ten times or more. CDR3 DNA (partial): TGCAGTGCGAGAAGCGCCAATGAG. Residues: CSARSANE. In full, the CDR3 reads CSARSANEQFF. The V gene is TRBV20-1, the J gene TRBJ2-1; D uncertain. The CDR3 end is not reached by the read, which stops 3 residues before it; the germline J gene fills it in. Trimming left V 6 bases short and J 6 bases short, with 9 bases between. The germline CDR1 and CDR2 sequences are DFQATT and SNEGSKA (reference sequence). There are 11 residues in the CDR3.

This clone was seen many times. The read halts 3 residues ahead of the CDR3 end, with the missing end drawn from the germline J gene. This chain links TRBV20-1 with TRBJ2-5; 10 bases match TRBD2. The CDR3 sequence is 20 residues long. Germline lookup yields CDR1 DFQATT and CDR2 SNEGSKA (reference sequence). The V and J ends lost 0 bases and 5 bases, in that order; junction bases with no gene match: 21. The CDR3 DNA, read in part, is TGCAGTGCTAGAGATCTGGTCGGGAAGCGGGGGGGCCCTAATAGGGAGACC. This encodes CSARDLVGKRGGPNRET. The whole CDR3 protein reads CSARDLVGKRGGPNRETQYF.

This clone was counted at least ten times. The sequenced fragment ends 3 residues before the CDR3 boundary, so the rest is inferred from the germline J gene. The chain couples TRBV7-8 to TRBJ2-1; D remains ambiguous. Germline CDR1 reads SGHVS; CDR2 reads FQNEAQ. With 2 bases removed from V and 0 bases from J, the gap between germline ends came to 11 bases. CDR3 length: 16 amino acids. The CDR3 DNA, read in part, is TGTGCCAGCAGCTTACTTAGGGTAAGCTCCTACAATGAG. Protein sequence: CASSLLRVSSYNE. The entire CDR3 sequence reads CASSLLRVSSYNEQFF.

The sample holds a few counts of this clone. The read ends 3 residues shy of where the CDR3 ends; the end is completed using the germline J gene. The chain combines TRBV6-1 with TRBJ2-7; 7 nucleotides line up with TRBD1. Trimming took 1 base from V and 4 from J; bases not matched to a gene: 13. CDR3 length equals 17 residues. Looked up from germline, CDR1 is MNHNS and CDR2 is SASEGT. The covered CDR3 bases are TGTGCCAGCAGTGAAGTGACAGGGAGTTATAGTTCGTACGAG. Its translation is CASSEVTGSYSSYE. The whole CDR3 region reads CASSEVTGSYSSYEQYF.

In its sample, this clone was seen many times. Read data end 3 residues before the CDR3 end; the end is taken from the germline J gene. The chain has TRBV10-3 and TRBJ1-1, with D possibly TRBD1 on 6 matching bases. The CDR3 spans 14 residues. From germline, CDR1 is ENHRY and CDR2 SYGVKD. Trimming stripped 6 bases from V and 3 bases from J, with 14 bases between. The sequenced part of the CDR3 DNA is TGTGCCATCAGCCGCGGAGGGGGGGACACTGAA. Encoded protein: CAISRGGGDTE. The entire CDR3 sequence reads CAISRGGGDTEAFF.